The rows below give T cell receptor beta chains drawn from one sample of a study of shared clonotypes between healthy human individuals. The method was immunoSEQ multiplex PCR; TCRdb's version includes in-frame clones alone and lacks a portion of them. The sample lists some 2,000,000 clones, 85% to 95% occurring once. Sequencing was done on a sample of naive CD4+ T cells sorted from blood. The receptors shown here come from a man aged 18 to 30 in good health. Both conserved end residues are part of each CDR3. D genes are given only for firm matches. Size is stated for part of the rows, as once, few or many counts, or as a class when the clone is expanded.

v_gene	d_gene	abundance	j_gene	CDR3aa	CDR3nt
TRBV19	TRBD2	NA	TRBJ2-7	CASSATSGSTHEQYF	TGTGCCAGTAGTGCGACTAGCGGGAGTACCCACGAGCAGTACTTC
TRBV19	NA	NA	TRBJ2-3	CASSIGITPTHTDTQYF	TGTGCCAGTAGTATAGGGATTACTCCGACACACACAGATACGCAGTATTTT
TRBV6-1	NA	NA	TRBJ1-5	CASIREWGLKGPQHF	TGTGCCAGCATCCGGGAGTGGGGCTTAAAGGGGCCCCAGCATTTT
TRBV10-3	NA	NA	TRBJ1-5	CAISEYTGLGQPQHF	TGTGCCATCAGTGAGTACACAGGACTAGGTCAGCCCCAGCATTTT
TRBV7-9	NA	NA	TRBJ1-3	CASSLAGGRGSGNTIYF	TGTGCCAGCAGCTTAGCTGGGGGAAGGGGCTCTGGAAACACCATATATTTT
TRBV5-1	TRBD1	NA	TRBJ1-1	CASSIGQGIGNTEAFF	TGCGCCAGCAGCATTGGACAGGGGATTGGGAACACTGAAGCTTTCTTT
TRBV6-5	TRBD1	NA	TRBJ1-4	CASSYGTGGEKLFF	TGTGCCAGCAGTTACGGGACAGGGGGTGAAAAACTGTTTTTT
TRBV7-2	NA	NA	TRBJ1-1	CASSLVVLTEAFF	TGTGCCAGCAGCTTAGTTGTCCTCACTGAAGCTTTCTTT
TRBV27	TRBD1	NA	TRBJ1-6	CASSPQTGFPSPLHF	TGTGCCAGCAGTCCGCAGACAGGGTTTCCTTCACCCCTCCACTTT
TRBV10-3	NA	NA	TRBJ2-5	CAISESTERETQYF	TGTGCCATCAGTGAGTCTACGGAGAGGGAGACCCAGTACTTC
TRBV28	NA	NA	TRBJ1-1	CASSLAPPEEAFF	TGTGCCAGCAGTTTAGCCCCCCCTGAGGAAGCTTTCTTT
TRBV7-2	TRBD1	few	TRBJ2-5	CASSLGDRDQETQYF	TGTGCCAGCAGCTTAGGGGACAGGGATCAAGAGACCCAGTACTTC
TRBV9	TRBD1	NA	TRBJ2-2	CASSVGTGRDTGELFF	TGTGCCAGCAGCGTGGGGACAGGGCGGGACACCGGGGAGCTGTTTTTT
TRBV5-8	TRBD1	NA	TRBJ2-7	CASSLAGQQAREQYF	TGTGCCAGCAGCTTGGCGGGACAGCAAGCGCGCGAGCAGTACTTC
TRBV5-6	NA	NA	TRBJ2-2	CASSFGQTDGGELFF	TGTGCCAGCAGCTTTGGACAGACTGACGGCGGGGAGCTGTTTTTT
TRBV25-1	NA	NA	TRBJ2-4	CASSEAGQSKNIQYF	TGTGCCAGCAGTGAGGCGGGTCAGTCCAAAAACATTCAGTACTTC
TRBV6-1	TRBD1	NA	TRBJ1-2	CASSGLIAGGPIGYTF	TGTGCCAGCAGTGGACTTATAGCAGGGGGTCCCATTGGCTACACCTTC
TRBV27	NA	NA	TRBJ2-3	CASSSPPGTDTQYF	TGTGCCAGCAGTTCCCCCCCGGGCACAGATACGCAGTATTTT
TRBV28	TRBD1	NA	TRBJ2-7	CASSDRGEQYF	TGTGCCAGCAGTGACAGGGGCGAGCAGTACTTC
TRBV7-9	NA	NA	TRBJ2-1	CASSPGLRYNEQFF	TGTGCCAGCAGCCCGGGACTTCGCTACAATGAGCAGTTCTTC
TRBV29-1	TRBD2	NA	TRBJ2-7	CSVDGGAAGDEQYF	TGCAGCGTTGACGGGGGGGCGGCGGGCGACGAGCAGTACTTC
TRBV5-6	TRBD1	NA	TRBJ1-6	CASSLVGQASPLHF	TGTGCCAGCAGCTTGGTCGGACAGGCCTCACCCCTCCACTTT
TRBV5-1	TRBD2	NA	TRBJ2-1	CASSLERLAGANEQFF	TGCGCCAGCAGCCTGGAACGACTAGCGGGAGCCAATGAGCAGTTCTTC
TRBV10-3	TRBD2	NA	TRBJ2-7	CAISPGTSGGKSYEQYF	TGTGCCATCAGCCCCGGGACTAGCGGGGGGAAATCCTACGAGCAGTACTTC
TRBV27	NA	NA	TRBJ1-6	CASSFSFLLGSYNSPLHF	TGTGCCAGCAGTTTTTCCTTCCTCCTGGGCTCCTATAACTCACCCCTCCACTTT
TRBV29-1	TRBD1	NA	TRBJ2-5	CSAITGTGPQETQYF	TGCAGCGCTATCACCGGGACAGGGCCTCAAGAGACCCAGTACTTC
TRBV11-2	NA	NA	TRBJ2-7	CASSILGQGAGEQYF	TGTGCCAGCAGCATTCTTGGGCAGGGAGCAGGCGAGCAGTACTTC
TRBV30	TRBD1	NA	TRBJ2-3	CAWGAGGRTDTQYF	TGTGCCTGGGGGGCAGGGGGTCGCACAGATACGCAGTATTTT
TRBV7-9	TRBD1	NA	TRBJ1-2	CASSSRQGFWLGYTF	TGTGCCAGCAGCTCCAGACAGGGGTTTTGGTTAGGCTACACCTTC
TRBV10-2	TRBD2	NA	TRBJ2-5	CASNGLGGETQYF	TGCGCCAGCAACGGGTTGGGGGGGGAGACCCAGTACTTC
TRBV5-6	TRBD1	NA	TRBJ2-1	CASSLRQGFDEFF	TGTGCCAGCAGCTTGAGACAGGGGTTTGATGAGTTCTTC